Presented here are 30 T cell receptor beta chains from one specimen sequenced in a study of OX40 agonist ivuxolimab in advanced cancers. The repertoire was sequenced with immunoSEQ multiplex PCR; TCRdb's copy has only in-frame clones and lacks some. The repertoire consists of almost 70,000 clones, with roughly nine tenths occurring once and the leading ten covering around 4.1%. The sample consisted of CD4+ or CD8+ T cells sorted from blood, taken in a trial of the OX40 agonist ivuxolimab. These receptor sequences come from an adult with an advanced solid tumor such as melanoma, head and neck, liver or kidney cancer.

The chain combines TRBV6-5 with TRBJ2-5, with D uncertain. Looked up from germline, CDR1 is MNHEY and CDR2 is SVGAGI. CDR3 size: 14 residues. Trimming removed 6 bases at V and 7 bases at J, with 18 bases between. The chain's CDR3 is CASRTWLEAWTQYF. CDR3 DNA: TGTGCCAGCAGAACGTGGCTAGAGGCGTGGACCCAGTACTTC.

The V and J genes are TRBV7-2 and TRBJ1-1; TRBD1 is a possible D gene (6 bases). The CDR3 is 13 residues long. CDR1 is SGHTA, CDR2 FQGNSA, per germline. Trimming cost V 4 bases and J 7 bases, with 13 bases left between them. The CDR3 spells CASSSGQPNEAFF. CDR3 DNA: TGTGCCAGCAGCTCGGGACAACCCAATGAAGCTTTCTTT.

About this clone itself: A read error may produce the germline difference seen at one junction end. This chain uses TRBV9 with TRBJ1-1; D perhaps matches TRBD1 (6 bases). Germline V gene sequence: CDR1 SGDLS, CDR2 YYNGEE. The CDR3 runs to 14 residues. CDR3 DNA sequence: TGTGCCACCAGCCGGGACATTTTGAACACTGAAGCTTTCTTT. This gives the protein CATSRDILNTEAFF.

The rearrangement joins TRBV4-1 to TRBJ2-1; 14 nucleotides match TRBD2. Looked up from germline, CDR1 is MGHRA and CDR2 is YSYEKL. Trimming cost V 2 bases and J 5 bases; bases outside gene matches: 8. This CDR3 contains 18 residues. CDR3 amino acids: CASSQIDLGLAGDNEQFF. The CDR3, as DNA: TGCGCCAGCAGCCAAATTGATCTGGGACTAGCGGGAGACAATGAGCAGTTCTTC.

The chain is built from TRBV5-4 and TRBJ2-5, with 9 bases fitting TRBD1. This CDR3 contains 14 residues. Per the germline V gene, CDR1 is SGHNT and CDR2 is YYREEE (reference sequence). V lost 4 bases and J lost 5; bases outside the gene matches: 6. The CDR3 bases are TGTGCCAGCAGCCAACAGGGGGCGGGGGAGACCCAGTACTTC. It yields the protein CASSQQGAGETQYF.

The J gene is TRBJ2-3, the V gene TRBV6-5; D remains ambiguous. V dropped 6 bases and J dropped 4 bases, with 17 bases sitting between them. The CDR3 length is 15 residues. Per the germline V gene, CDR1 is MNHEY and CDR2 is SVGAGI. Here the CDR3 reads CASSKGSPSPDTQYF. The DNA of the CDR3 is TGTGCCAGCAGCAAAGGGTCCCCAAGTCCAGATACGCAGTATTTT.

The CDR3 protein is CASLESGTDTQYF. CDR3 nucleotides: TGTGCTAGTTTGGAGTCTGGCACAGATACGCAGTATTTT. The chain uses TRBV12-5 and TRBJ2-3; D remains unclear. The length of the CDR3 is 13 residues. Deletions cut 8 bases from V and 1 base from J, with 10 bases between. In germline, CDR1 is LGHNT, CDR2 FRNRAP.

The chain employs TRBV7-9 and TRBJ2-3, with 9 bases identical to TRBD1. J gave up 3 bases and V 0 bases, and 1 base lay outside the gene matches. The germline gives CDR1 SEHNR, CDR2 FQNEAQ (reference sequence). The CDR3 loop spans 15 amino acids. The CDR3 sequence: CASSLAGTGTDTQYF. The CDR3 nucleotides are TGTGCCAGCAGCTTAGCGGGGACAGGGACAGATACGCAGTATTTT.

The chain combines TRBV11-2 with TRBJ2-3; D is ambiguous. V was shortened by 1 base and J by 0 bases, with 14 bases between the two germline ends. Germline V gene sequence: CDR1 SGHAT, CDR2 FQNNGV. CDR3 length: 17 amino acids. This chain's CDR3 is CASSLARQTTSTDTQYF. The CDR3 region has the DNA TGTGCCAGCAGCTTAGCGCGCCAGACAACTAGCACAGATACGCAGTATTTT.

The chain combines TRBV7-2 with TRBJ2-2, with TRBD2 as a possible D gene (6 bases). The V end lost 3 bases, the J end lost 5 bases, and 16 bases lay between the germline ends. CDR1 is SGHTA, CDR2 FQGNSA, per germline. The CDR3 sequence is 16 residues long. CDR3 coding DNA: TGTGCCAGCAGCTTGCTTGCCACCCGGGGGACCGGGGAGCTGTTTTTT. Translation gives CASSLLATRGTGELFF. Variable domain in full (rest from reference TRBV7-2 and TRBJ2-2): GAGVSQSPSNKVTEKGKDVELRCDPISGHTALYWYRQSLGQGLEFLIYFQGNSAPDKSGLPSDRFSAERTGGSVSTLTIQRTQQEDSAVYLCASSLLATRGTGELFFGEGSRLTVL.

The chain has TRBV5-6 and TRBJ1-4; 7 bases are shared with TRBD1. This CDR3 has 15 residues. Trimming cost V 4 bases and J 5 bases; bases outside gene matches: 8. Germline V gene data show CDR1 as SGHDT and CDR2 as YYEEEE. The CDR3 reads CASSLFDRANEKLFF. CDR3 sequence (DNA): TGTGCCAGCAGCCTGTTTGACAGGGCAAATGAAAAACTGTTTTTT.

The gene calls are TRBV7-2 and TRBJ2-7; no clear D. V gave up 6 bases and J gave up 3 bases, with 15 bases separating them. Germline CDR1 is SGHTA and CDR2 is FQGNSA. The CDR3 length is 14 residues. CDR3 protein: CASSPSRSLYEQYF. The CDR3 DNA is TGTGCCAGCAGTCCTTCTAGATCCCTCTACGAGCAGTACTTC. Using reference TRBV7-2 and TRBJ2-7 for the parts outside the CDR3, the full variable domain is GAGVSQSPSNKVTEKGKDVELRCDPISGHTALYWYRQSLGQGLEFLIYFQGNSAPDKSGLPSDRFSAERTGGSVSTLTIQRTQQEDSAVYLCASSPSRSLYEQYFGPGTRLTVT.

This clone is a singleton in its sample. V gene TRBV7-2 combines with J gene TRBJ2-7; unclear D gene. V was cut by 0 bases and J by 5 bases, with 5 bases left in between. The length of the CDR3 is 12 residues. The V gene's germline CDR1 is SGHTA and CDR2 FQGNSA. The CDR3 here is CASSLAWNEQYF. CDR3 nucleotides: TGTGCCAGCAGCTTAGCCTGGAACGAGCAGTACTTC. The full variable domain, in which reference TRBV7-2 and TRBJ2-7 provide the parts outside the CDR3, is GAGVSQSPSNKVTEKGKDVELRCDPISGHTALYWYRQSLGQGLEFLIYFQGNSAPDKSGLPSDRFSAERTGGSVSTLTIQRTQQEDSAVYLCASSLAWNEQYFGPGTRLTVT.

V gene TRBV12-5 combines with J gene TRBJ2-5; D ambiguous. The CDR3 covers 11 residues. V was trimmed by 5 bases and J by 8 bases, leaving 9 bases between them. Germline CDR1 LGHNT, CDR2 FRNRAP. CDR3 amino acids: CASGPTQTQYF. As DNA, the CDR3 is TGTGCTAGTGGTCCCACTCAAACCCAGTACTTC.

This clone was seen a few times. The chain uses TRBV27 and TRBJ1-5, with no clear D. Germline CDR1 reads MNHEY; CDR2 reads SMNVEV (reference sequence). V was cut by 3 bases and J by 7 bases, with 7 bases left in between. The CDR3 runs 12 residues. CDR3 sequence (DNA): TGTGCCAGCAGTTTGCCGGGACAGCCCCAGCATTTT. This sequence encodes CASSLPGQPQHF.

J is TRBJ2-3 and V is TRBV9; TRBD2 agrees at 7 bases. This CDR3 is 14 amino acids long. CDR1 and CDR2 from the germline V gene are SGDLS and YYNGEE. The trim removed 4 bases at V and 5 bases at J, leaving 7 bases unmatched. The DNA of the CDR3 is TGTGCCAGCAGCAATGGCGGGAGTGTAGATACGCAGTATTTT. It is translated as CASSNGGSVDTQYF.

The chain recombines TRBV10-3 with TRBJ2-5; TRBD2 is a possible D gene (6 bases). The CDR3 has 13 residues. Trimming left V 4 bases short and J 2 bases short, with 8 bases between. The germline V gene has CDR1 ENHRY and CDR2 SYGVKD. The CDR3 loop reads CAISVGLQETQYF. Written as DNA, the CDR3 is TGTGCCATCAGTGTAGGACTACAAGAGACCCAGTACTTC.

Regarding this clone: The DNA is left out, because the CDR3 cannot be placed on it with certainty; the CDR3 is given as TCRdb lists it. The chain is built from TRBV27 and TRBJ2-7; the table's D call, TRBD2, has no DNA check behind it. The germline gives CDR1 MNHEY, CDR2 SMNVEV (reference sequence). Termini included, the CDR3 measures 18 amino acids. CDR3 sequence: CASSLSGRASGRVRRVYF.

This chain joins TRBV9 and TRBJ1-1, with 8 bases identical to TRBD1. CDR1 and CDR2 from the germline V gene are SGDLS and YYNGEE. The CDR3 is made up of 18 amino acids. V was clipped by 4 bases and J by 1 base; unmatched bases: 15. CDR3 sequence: CASSTHASGGRGNTEAFF. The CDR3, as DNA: TGTGCCAGCAGCACTCACGCGTCAGGGGGCAGGGGGAACACTGAAGCTTTCTTT. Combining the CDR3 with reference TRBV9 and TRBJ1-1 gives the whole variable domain DSGVTQTPKHLITATGQRVTLRCSPRSGDLSVYWYQQSLDQGLQFLIQYYNGEERAKGNILERFSAQQFPDLHSELNLSSLELGDSALYFCASSTHASGGRGNTEAFFGQGTRLTVV.

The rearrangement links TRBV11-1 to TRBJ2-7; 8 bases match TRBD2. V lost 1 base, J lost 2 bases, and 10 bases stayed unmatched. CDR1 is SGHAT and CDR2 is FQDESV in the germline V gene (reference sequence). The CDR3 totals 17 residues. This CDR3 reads CASSLGGGSGIPYEQYF. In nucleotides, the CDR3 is TGTGCCAGCAGCTTAGGAGGAGGTAGCGGGATACCCTACGAGCAGTACTTC.

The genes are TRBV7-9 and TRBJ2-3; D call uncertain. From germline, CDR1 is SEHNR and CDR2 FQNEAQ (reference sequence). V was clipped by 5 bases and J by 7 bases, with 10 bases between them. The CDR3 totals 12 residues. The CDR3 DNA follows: TGTGCCAGCAGCGCCGTCCAAAATACGCAGTATTTT. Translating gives CASSAVQNTQYF.

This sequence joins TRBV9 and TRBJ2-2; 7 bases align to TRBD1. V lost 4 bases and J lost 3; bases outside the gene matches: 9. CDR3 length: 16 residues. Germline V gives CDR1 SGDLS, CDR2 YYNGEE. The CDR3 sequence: CASSPQTGDYTGELFF. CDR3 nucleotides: TGTGCCAGCAGCCCCCAAACAGGGGATTACACCGGGGAGCTGTTTTTT.

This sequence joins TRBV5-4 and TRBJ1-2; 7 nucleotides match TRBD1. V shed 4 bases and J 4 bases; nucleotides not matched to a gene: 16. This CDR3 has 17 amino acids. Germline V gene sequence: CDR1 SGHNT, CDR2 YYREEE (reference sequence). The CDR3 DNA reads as TGTGCCAGCAGCCCCCGGACAGGAGGAGCCGTCGGCTATGGCTACACCTTC. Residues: CASSPRTGGAVGYGYTF.

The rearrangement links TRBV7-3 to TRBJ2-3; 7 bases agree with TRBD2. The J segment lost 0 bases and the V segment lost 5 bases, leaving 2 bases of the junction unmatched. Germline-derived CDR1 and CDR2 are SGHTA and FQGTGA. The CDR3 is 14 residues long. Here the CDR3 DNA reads TGTGCCAGCAGCCCCGGGGGGAGCACAGATACGCAGTATTTT. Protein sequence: CASSPGGSTDTQYF. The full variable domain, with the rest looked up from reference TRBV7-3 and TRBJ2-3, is GAGVSQTPSNKVTEKGKYVELRCDPISGHTALYWYRQSLGQGPEFLIYFQGTGAADDSGLPNDRFFAVRPEGSVSTLKIQRTERGDSAVYLCASSPGGSTDTQYFGPGTRLTVL.

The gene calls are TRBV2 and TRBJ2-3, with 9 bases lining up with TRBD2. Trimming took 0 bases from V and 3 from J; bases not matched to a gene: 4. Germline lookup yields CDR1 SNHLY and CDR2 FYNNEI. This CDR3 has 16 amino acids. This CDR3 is CASSEALSGRTDTQYF. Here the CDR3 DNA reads TGTGCCAGCAGTGAAGCGCTTAGCGGGAGAACAGATACGCAGTATTTT. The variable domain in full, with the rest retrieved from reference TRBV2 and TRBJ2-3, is EPEVTQTPSHQVTQMGQEVILRCVPISNHLYFYWYRQILGQKVEFLVSFYNNEISEKSEIFDDQFSVERPDGSNFTLKIRSTKLEDSAMYFCASSEALSGRTDTQYFGPGTRLTVL.

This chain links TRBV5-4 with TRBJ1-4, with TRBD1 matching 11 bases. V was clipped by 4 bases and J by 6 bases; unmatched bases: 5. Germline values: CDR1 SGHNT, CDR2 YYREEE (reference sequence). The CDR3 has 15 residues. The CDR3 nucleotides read TGTGCCAGCAGCCCCACGGGACAGGGGGATGAAAAACTGTTTTTT. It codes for CASSPTGQGDEKLFF.

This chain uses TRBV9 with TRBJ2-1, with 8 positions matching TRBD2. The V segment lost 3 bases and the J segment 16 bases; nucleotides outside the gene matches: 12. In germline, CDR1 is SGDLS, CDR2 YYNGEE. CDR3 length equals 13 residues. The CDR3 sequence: CASSASSGSQAFF. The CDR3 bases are TGTGCCAGCAGCGCGTCTAGCGGGTCCCAAGCATTCTTC.

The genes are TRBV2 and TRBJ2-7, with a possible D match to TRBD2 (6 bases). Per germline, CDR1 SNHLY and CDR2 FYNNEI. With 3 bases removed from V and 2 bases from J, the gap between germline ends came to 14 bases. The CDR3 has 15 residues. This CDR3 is CASSDSSGTPYEQYF. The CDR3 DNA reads TGTGCCAGCAGTGACTCATCCGGGACTCCCTACGAGCAGTACTTC.

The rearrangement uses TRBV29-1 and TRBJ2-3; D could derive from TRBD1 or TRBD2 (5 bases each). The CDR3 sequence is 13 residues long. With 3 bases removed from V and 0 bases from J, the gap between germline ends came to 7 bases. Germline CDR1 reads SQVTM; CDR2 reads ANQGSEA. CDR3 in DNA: TGCAGCGTTGATGGGGACAGCACAGATACGCAGTATTTT. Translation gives CSVDGDSTDTQYF.

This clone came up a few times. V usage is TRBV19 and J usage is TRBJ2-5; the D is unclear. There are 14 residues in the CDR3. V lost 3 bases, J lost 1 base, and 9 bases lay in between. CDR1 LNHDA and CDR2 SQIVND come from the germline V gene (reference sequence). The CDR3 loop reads CASSMPGFQETQYF. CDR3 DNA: TGTGCCAGTAGTATGCCCGGCTTCCAAGAGACCCAGTACTTC.